This TCR beta chain was sequenced in a study of multiple sclerosis patients with progressive multifocal leukoencephalopathy. Findings and limits, study-wide: In most PML patients, TRB repertoires appeared less diverse by entropy.

Germline V gene lookup returns CDR1 LNHDA and CDR2 SQIVND (reference sequence). V lost 4 bases and J lost 5; bases outside the gene matches: 8. This CDR3 has 14 amino acids. Synthetic inline TR CDR3 controls covering all V-J pairings were spiked into each PCR. Clones were read by immunoSEQ multiplex PCR, and TCRdb kept only the in-frame ones, dropping some. The sample yields some 30,000 clones, roughly 90% seen once. As to time point: five to six months of natalizumab therapy. In regard to this clone: Antigen unknown.

This clonotype was sampled from a human donor with multiple sclerosis. Material: PBMCs, obtained from a patient treated with natalizumab. The rearrangement joins TRBV19 to TRBJ2-7; 7 nucleotides agree with TRBD1. The CDR3, as DNA: TGTGCCAGTAGTACGGGACAGTTCACTCACGAGCAGTACTTC. Translated, it gives CASSTGQFTHEQYF.